The entry below gives a single T cell receptor beta chain sequence along with its context. This sample is drawn from a study of blood T cell repertoires in COVID-19. CDR1 LNHDA and CDR2 SQIVND come from the germline V gene (reference sequence). The CDR3 consists of 13 residues. The V and J ends lost 6 bases and 3 bases respectively, with 12 bases between them. Here immunoSEQ multiplex PCR was the method, and the copy in TCRdb shows in-frame clones only, minus some. The data hold almost 300,000 clones, with roughly 90% observed a single time. Sequencing was performed on peripheral blood. The receptor comes from a woman between 25 and 40 years old with COVID-19, enrolled during active disease. This chain joins TRBV19 and TRBJ2-7, with D possibly being TRBD2 (5 bases). In DNA, the CDR3 is TGTGCCAGTAGCTCCGGGGTCAACTACGAGCAGTACTTC. Protein sequence: CASSSGVNYEQYF.